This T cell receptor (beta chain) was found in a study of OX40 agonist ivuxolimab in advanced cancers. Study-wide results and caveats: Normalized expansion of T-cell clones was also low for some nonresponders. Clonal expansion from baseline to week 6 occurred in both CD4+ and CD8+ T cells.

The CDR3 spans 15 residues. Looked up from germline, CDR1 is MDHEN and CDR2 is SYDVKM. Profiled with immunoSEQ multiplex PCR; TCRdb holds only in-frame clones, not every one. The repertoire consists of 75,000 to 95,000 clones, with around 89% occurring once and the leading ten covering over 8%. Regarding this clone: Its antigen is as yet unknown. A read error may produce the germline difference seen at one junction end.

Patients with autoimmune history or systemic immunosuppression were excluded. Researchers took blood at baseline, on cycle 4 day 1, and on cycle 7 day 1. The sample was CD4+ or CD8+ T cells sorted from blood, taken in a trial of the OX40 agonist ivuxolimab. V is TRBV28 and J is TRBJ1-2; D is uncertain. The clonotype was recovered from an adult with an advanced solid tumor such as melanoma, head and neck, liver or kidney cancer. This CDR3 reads CASSITDRPKSGHTF. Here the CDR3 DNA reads TGTGCCAGCAGTATAACGGACCGTCCTAAGTCTGGCCACACCTTC.